A selection of T cell receptor beta chains follows, all from one sample in a study of T-cell memory formation after mild COVID-19. TCRdb re-called the 5' RACE reads with MiXCR, one entry per CDR3 protein. Of about half a million distinct CDR3 sequences in the sample, roughly 18% were seen once. The sample comprised PBMCs or a T cell subset sorted from them (not recorded which). The source of these receptors is an adult woman who had mild COVID-19 (a few samples of this study predate the infection). Cell type and time point are not known. Each CDR3 is given with its conserved first and last residue. D genes are given only for firm matches. Where a row states a size, it is once, few, many or the class of an expanded clone; other rows omit it.

NA	NA	TRBV7-9	TRBJ1-2	CASSIGGGPALDGYTF	TGTGCCAGCAGCATAGGAGGGGGACCCGCTTTGGATGGCTACACCTTC
NA	NA	TRBV7-2	TRBJ1-2	CASSSGDRMGGYTF	TGTGCCAGCAGCTCTGGAGACAGGATGGGGGGCTACACCTTC
NA	NA	TRBV12-3/TRBV12-4	TRBJ2-3	CASSLALSFRTDTQYF	TGTGCCAGCAGTTTAGCTTTGTCCTTTCGCACAGATACGCAGTATTTT
NA	few	TRBV7-9	TRBJ2-3	CASSPQGSDTQYF	TGTGCCAGCAGCCCGCAGGGCTCAGATACGCAGTATTTT
TRBD2	few	TRBV7-7	TRBJ2-2	CASKRLGGTGELFF	TGTGCCAGCAAACGATTGGGGGGGACCGGGGAGCTGTTTTTT
NA	NA	TRBV29-1	TRBJ1-2	CSVQGIRYGYTF	TGCAGCGTTCAGGGTATCCGCTATGGCTACACCTTC
TRBD1	NA	TRBV20-1	TRBJ1-2	CSARDQGDYGYTF	TGCAGTGCTAGAGATCAGGGGGACTATGGCTACACCTTC
TRBD1	many	TRBV4-2	TRBJ2-6	CASSQDINRGRTTGANVLTF	TGTGCCAGCAGCCAAGATATTAACAGGGGGAGAACGACTGGGGCCAACGTCCTGACTTTC
NA	many	TRBV12-3/TRBV12-4	TRBJ2-7	CASSPQGLPYEQYF	TGTGCCAGCAGTCCCCAGGGGTTACCCTACGAGCAGTACTTC
NA	NA	TRBV18	TRBJ1-2	CASSPFEDISGYTF	TGTGCCAGCTCGCCTTTCGAAGACATATCTGGCTACACCTTC
TRBD1	few	TRBV4-3	TRBJ1-1	CASSQYGQGAPDTEAFF	TGCGCCAGCAGCCAATACGGACAGGGGGCGCCGGACACTGAAGCTTTCTTT
NA	NA	TRBV4-3	TRBJ2-2	CASSQDTTGPNTGELFF	TGCGCCAGCAGCCAAGATACGACGGGACCAAACACCGGGGAGCTGTTTTTT
TRBD1	NA	TRBV12-3/TRBV12-4	TRBJ2-2	CASSLVRGLTGELFF	TGTGCCAGCAGTTTAGTCAGGGGGCTCACCGGGGAGCTGTTTTTT
NA	NA	TRBV4-2	TRBJ2-2	CASSHLLNRDPSPGELFF	TGTGCCAGCAGCCATCTCCTGAACCGGGACCCTTCCCCCGGGGAGCTGTTTTTT
NA	NA	TRBV15	TRBJ2-3	CATSRDRPGATDTQYF	TGTGCCACCAGCAGAGATCGTCCGGGGGCCACAGATACGCAGTATTTT
NA	NA	TRBV5-5	TRBJ2-2	CASSLEQGTVGELFF	TGTGCCAGCAGCTTGGAGCAGGGAACGGTCGGGGAGCTGTTTTTT
TRBD2	NA	TRBV18	TRBJ2-7	CASSPTGGAYEQYF	TGTGCCAGCTCACCGACGGGGGGAGCCTACGAGCAGTACTTC
TRBD2	NA	TRBV12-3/TRBV12-4	TRBJ2-7	CASSLTLAGDEQYF	TGTGCCAGCAGTTTAACCCTAGCGGGAGACGAGCAGTACTTC
TRBD1	many	TRBV5-5	TRBJ2-2	CASSLGVTGGHTGELFF	TGTGCCAGCAGCTTGGGCGTAACAGGGGGCCACACCGGGGAGCTGTTTTTT
TRBD2	NA	TRBV9	TRBJ2-7	CASSASLLAGGSYEQYF	TGTGCCAGCAGCGCTTCCCTCCTAGCGGGAGGGTCCTACGAGCAGTACTTC
TRBD2	few	TRBV11-2	TRBJ2-2	CASSSLIAGGPGELFF	TGTGCCAGCAGCTCCTTAATAGCGGGAGGGCCCGGGGAGCTGTTTTTT
TRBD1	NA	TRBV4-2	TRBJ2-1	CASRAPGTEYNEQFF	TGTGCCAGCAGAGCTCCCGGGACAGAATACAATGAGCAGTTCTTC
NA	few	TRBV30	TRBJ2-7	CAWSYGGVGNEQYF	TGTGCCTGGAGTTACGGAGGTGTTGGCAACGAGCAGTACTTC
TRBD1	NA	TRBV19	TRBJ1-2	CASKSRGTGGNYGYTF	TGTGCCAGTAAATCCAGGGGGACCGGGGGCAACTATGGCTACACCTTC
NA	NA	TRBV28	TRBJ2-1	CASSLTGDHNEQFF	TGTGCCAGCAGTTTAACGGGAGATCACAATGAGCAGTTCTTC
TRBD2	few	TRBV5-1	TRBJ2-1	CASARTSGSNEQFF	TGCGCCAGCGCCAGGACTAGCGGGAGCAATGAGCAGTTCTTC
NA	few	TRBV12-3/TRBV12-4	TRBJ2-2	CASRLYGELFF	TGTGCCAGCAGATTGTACGGGGAGCTGTTTTTT
NA	NA	TRBV5-1	TRBJ1-1	CASSLMAGANTEAFF	TGCGCCAGCAGCTTGATGGCAGGGGCGAACACTGAAGCTTTCTTT
TRBD1	NA	TRBV5-1	TRBJ2-1	CASSPGQAIGSNEQFF	TGCGCCAGCAGCCCCGGACAGGCGATCGGTTCCAATGAGCAGTTCTTC
NA	many	TRBV12-3/TRBV12-4	TRBJ2-3	CASSAPGTGVEDTQYF	TGTGCCAGCAGTGCCCCCGGGACTGGTGTGGAGGATACGCAGTATTTT
NA	few	TRBV20-1	TRBJ1-4	CSAREGWTATNEKLFF	TGCAGTGCTAGAGAGGGCTGGACAGCAACTAATGAAAAACTGTTTTTT
NA	NA	TRBV19	TRBJ2-2	CASSMGTPPGELFF	TGTGCCAGTAGTATGGGGACCCCTCCCGGGGAGCTGTTTTTT
TRBD1	NA	TRBV3-1	TRBJ1-2	CASSQDGQGTYGYTF	TGTGCCAGCAGCCAAGACGGACAGGGAACCTATGGCTACACCTTC
TRBD1	few	TRBV7-2	TRBJ1-2	CASRLQGGMNSGYTF	TGTGCCAGCAGACTCCAGGGGGGTATGAATAGTGGCTACACCTTC
TRBD2	NA	TRBV7-9	TRBJ2-3	CASSYIGGRLAGGTDTQYF	TGTGCCAGCAGCTACATCGGGGGTAGACTAGCGGGAGGTACAGATACGCAGTATTTT
TRBD2	many	TRBV12-3/TRBV12-4	TRBJ2-1	CATRAGNNEQFF	TGTGCCACCAGAGCGGGAAACAATGAGCAGTTCTTC
TRBD1	few	TRBV19	TRBJ2-7	CASRYDQGAYEQYF	TGTGCCAGTAGGTACGATCAGGGGGCCTACGAGCAGTACTTC
NA	NA	TRBV19	TRBJ2-2	CASSPRQTGELFF	TGTGCCAGTAGTCCACGGCAAACCGGGGAGCTGTTTTTT
NA	NA	TRBV7-8	TRBJ2-4	CASSPGTGRAKNIQYF	TGTGCCAGCAGCCCCGGAACAGGGAGGGCCAAAAACATTCAGTACTTC
NA	NA	TRBV5-1	TRBJ2-2	CASSPLIGVTGELFF	TGCGCCAGCAGCCCTCTGATAGGGGTAACCGGGGAGCTGTTTTTT
NA	NA	TRBV7-9	TRBJ2-7	CASSSIEPGTPTYEQYF	TGTGCCAGCAGCTCAATCGAACCCGGGACACCGACCTACGAGCAGTACTTC
NA	NA	TRBV5-1	TRBJ2-7	CASSLGTANAYEQYF	TGCGCCAGCAGCCTCGGGACGGCCAACGCCTACGAGCAGTACTTC
NA	NA	TRBV11-3	TRBJ1-1	CASSSSGGPNTEAFF	TGTGCCAGCAGCTCGAGTGGCGGGCCGAACACTGAAGCTTTCTTT
TRBD2	NA	TRBV20-1	TRBJ2-3	CSARLSGGSGDTQYF	TGCAGTGCTAGACTGAGCGGGGGTTCAGGAGATACGCAGTATTTT
TRBD1	NA	TRBV6-6	TRBJ1-2	CASTMGQPYGYTF	TGTGCCAGCACCATGGGACAGCCCTATGGCTACACCTTC
NA	many	TRBV5-1	TRBJ2-3	CASSLGTSTDTQYF	TGCGCCAGCAGCTTGGGGACTAGCACAGATACGCAGTATTTT